These 6 T cell receptor beta chains were sequenced from one sample in a study of T cell repertoires in cytomegalovirus infection. TCRdb analysed the reads with MiXCR anew, one entry per CDR3 protein. The table lists approximately 180,000 distinct CDR3 sequences, 8.5% to 10% of them singletons, with about 4.6% in the top ten. Source material: PBMCs. The receptors come from a human donor in good health (CMV status not recorded). Some clones in this sample may be carry-over from other donors' samples.

This clonotype was seen repeatedly, ten times or more. The rearrangement links TRBV7-2 to TRBJ2-2; D is possibly TRBD2 (5 bases). The germline CDR1 and CDR2 sequences are SGHTA and FQGNSA. The CDR3 length is 14 residues. Trimming took off 3 bases at V and 4 bases at J, with 9 bases between the two ends. In DNA form, the CDR3 reads TGTGCCAGCAGCTTGAGCGCGGGCACCGGGGAGCTGTTTTTT. Translating it yields CASSLSAGTGELFF.

This clonotype came up many times. V is TRBV7-2 and J is TRBJ2-3; 13 positions match TRBD2. The ends lost 6 bases at V and 3 bases at J; junction bases unmatched: 3. The CDR3 runs to 15 residues. Germline-derived CDR1 and CDR2 are SGHTA and FQGNSA. This chain's CDR3 is CASRPLAGGTDTQYF. The CDR3 bases are TGTGCCAGCAGGCCACTAGCGGGGGGGACAGATACGCAGTATTTT.

Comment on this clonotype: One junction end does not reproduce the germline sequence, and a read error may be involved. DNA for the CDR3: TGTGCCAGCAGTGACTCGGTACGATATGGCTACACCTTC. It codes for CASSDSVRYGYTF. This sequence joins TRBV6-2 or TRBV6-3 and TRBJ1-2; no clear D. This CDR3 has 13 amino acids. Per germline, CDR1 MNHEY and CDR2 SVGEGT.

The chain joins TRBV28 to TRBJ2-7, with 7 bases fitting TRBD1. This CDR3 has 14 amino acids. CDR1 and CDR2 from the germline V gene are MDHEN and SYDVKM. With 2 bases clipped from V and 5 bases from J, the junction kept 6 bases outside the gene matches. The DNA for the CDR3 is TGTGCCAGCAGTTTAGGAAGACAGGGCCACGAGCAGTACTTC. Translation: CASSLGRQGHEQYF.

This clonotype was picked up many times. The gene calls are TRBV7-3 and TRBJ1-2; no clear D. Germline loops: CDR1 SGHTA, CDR2 FQGTGA. Trimming pared 5 bases from V and 0 bases from J, leaving 13 bases between. The CDR3 totals 15 residues. This CDR3 reads CASSEQPNTNYGYTF. For the CDR3, the DNA is TGTGCCAGCAGCGAACAGCCAAATACTAACTATGGCTACACCTTC. Full variable domain (remainder filled in from reference TRBV7-3 and TRBJ1-2): GAGVSQTPSNKVTEKGKYVELRCDPISGHTALYWYRQSLGQGPEFLIYFQGTGAADDSGLPNDRFFAVRPEGSVSTLKIQRTERGDSAVYLCASSEQPNTNYGYTFGSGTRLTVV.

This clonotype was counted many times. The CDR3 bases are TGTGCCAGCAGTTTCGGACAGGACTATGGCTACACCTTC. Translation gives CASSFGQDYGYTF. The rearrangement joins TRBV28 to TRBJ1-2, with TRBD1 matching 7 bases. After removal of 3 bases from V and 3 bases from J, the junction contained 1 base not matched to a gene. The germline CDR1 and CDR2 sequences are MDHEN and SYDVKM. The CDR3 is 13 residues long.